The 10 T cell receptor beta chains in this list originate from one sample, sequenced in a study of CXCR3-negative and CXCR3-positive naive CD8 T cells. No antigens are known for them. Study-wide results and limits: Greater hydrophobicity was found in TRB CDR3s of CXCR3-positive naive cells than of CXCR3-negative naive cells.

Libraries were UMI-labeled 5' RACE TRB cDNA. Using the 5' RACE reads, TCRdb records one entry per CDR3 protein without DNA. In total, the table holds roughly 60,000 distinct CDR3 sequences. Material: naive CXCR3+ CD8+ T cells from blood. The sample's subset: CD45RO-CCR7+CD27+CD95- naive CD8+ T cells expressing CXCR3 (TNR3+). Receptors originate from a human donor in good health. Some clones in this sample may be carry-over from other donors' samples.

V usage is TRBV7-2 and J usage is TRBJ2-2; the TRBD2 assignment by TCRdb is unverifiable without DNA. Per germline, CDR1 SGHTA and CDR2 FQGNSA. This CDR3 contains 13 residues. The CDR3 sequence: CASLGANTGELFF.

This chain's CDR3 is CASSLTRGARFNTQYF. The chain employs TRBV28 and TRBJ2-3; lacking DNA, the TRBD2 call made by TCRdb goes unchecked. CDR3 length: 16 amino acids. Germline CDR1 is MDHEN and CDR2 is SYDVKM.

V gene TRBV7-6 combines with J gene TRBJ1-6; TCRdb designates TRBD1, a call that cannot be tested without DNA. This CDR3 spans 11 amino acids. Germline V gives CDR1 SGHVS, CDR2 FNYEAQ. CDR3 residues: CASSYGGPLHF.

The chain links TRBV11-2 to TRBJ2-1; TCRdb indicates TRBD1, and absent DNA this call remains unverified. This CDR3 has 17 residues. Germline V gene data show CDR1 as SGHAT and CDR2 as FQNNGV. This chain's CDR3 is CASSSPFASISYNEQFF.

The V call is TRBV5-6, the J call TRBJ2-5; with no DNA, the TCRdb D assignment of TRBD1 cannot be verified. The CDR3 totals 14 residues. Looked up from germline, CDR1 is SGHDT and CDR2 is YYEEEE. CDR3 residues: CASSPPGPSRTQYF.

The genes are TRBV29-1 and TRBJ1-2; TCRdb proposes TRBD1, but this gene call is untestable without DNA. Per the germline V gene, CDR1 is SQVTM and CDR2 is ANQGSEA. The length of the CDR3 is 12 residues. The CDR3 region is CSVTDSDYGYTF.

This CDR3 reads CASSSQLNGTQYF. This chain connects TRBV13 to TRBJ2-5. The germline gives CDR1 PRHDT, CDR2 FYEKMQ (reference sequence). CDR3 length: 13 amino acids.

The chain has TRBV12-3 or TRBV12-4 and TRBJ2-5; TCRdb proposes TRBD1, but this gene call is untestable without DNA. The CDR3 is 15 residues long. CDR3 in amino acids: CASSWGDPPAETQYF.

J is TRBJ1-2 and V is TRBV6-1; TCRdb names TRBD1, which stays unverified in the absence of DNA. The CDR3 totals 14 residues. The germline gives CDR1 MNHNS, CDR2 SASEGT. CDR3 loop: CASSDRQGIGGYTF.

The rearrangement links TRBV20-1 to TRBJ2-2; TCRdb's D call, TRBD2, is unchecked because there is no DNA. This CDR3 has 15 amino acids. Looked up from germline, CDR1 is DFQATT and CDR2 is SNEGSKA (reference sequence). CDR3 residues: CSARGDGWNTGELFF.